These T cell receptor beta chains were read from a single sample in a study of T cell responses to AZD1222 COVID-19 vaccine. The assay was immunoSEQ multiplex PCR, and TCRdb's table has in-frame clones only and misses some. The profile shows 100,000 or so clones, 85% to 90% of them singletons. The starting material was peripheral blood, obtained on day 0 of AZD1222 vaccination. The receptors were gathered from an adult in good health. Both conserved end residues are part of each CDR3. A D gene is named only where the DNA matches it firmly. Clone size is shown for a subset of rows, as once, few, many or a class of expanded clone.

clone_size j_call v_call d_call cdr3_nt cdr3_aa
. TRBJ2-7 TRBV28 . TGTGCCAGCAGCAGGGCCTACGAGCAGTACTTC CASSRAYEQYF
. TRBJ1-2 TRBV30 . TGTGCCTGGAACGGAAGGGGCTATGGCTACACCTTC CAWNGRGYGYTF
. TRBJ2-1 TRBV14 TRBD1 TGTGCCAGCAGCCAAGTCTCGGGACAGGGGGGGTACAATGAGCAGTTCTTC CASSQVSGQGGYNEQFF
. TRBJ2-3 TRBV6-1 TRBD2 TGTGCCAGCAGTGACGCTAGCGGGTCCTCGGATACGCAGTATTTT CASSDASGSSDTQYF
. TRBJ2-1 TRBV28 TRBD2 TGTGCCAGCAGTACTAGCGGGTCCTACAATGAGCAGTTCTTC CASSTSGSYNEQFF
. TRBJ2-1 TRBV21-1 . . CGGVASGSLYEQFF
. TRBJ2-3 TRBV5-5 . TGTGCCAGCAGCTTTGGAGTTCCAGATACGCAGTATTTT CASSFGVPDTQYF
. TRBJ1-2 TRBV28 . TGTGCCAGCAGTTTAATTGGGAGGACCTATGGCTACACCTTC CASSLIGRTYGYTF
. TRBJ2-7 TRBV7-2 . TGTGCCAGCAGCTTAGCGGGGGCGGGCCATACCTACGAGCAGTACTTC CASSLAGAGHTYEQYF
. TRBJ1-5 TRBV3-1/TRBV3-2 . TGTGCCAGCAGCCAAGATCGGGGGGTTCAGCCCCAGCATTTT CASSQDRGVQPQHF
. TRBJ2-1 TRBV7-2 TRBD1 TGTGCCAGCAGCTTAAGAGGTCCGTCACAGGGGCTTTTTGTCTTC CASSLRGPSQGLFVF
. TRBJ2-7 TRBV6-6 TRBD1 TGTGCCAGCAGTAAACCTGGACAGGCGACCTACGAGCAGTACTTC CASSKPGQATYEQYF
. TRBJ1-2 TRBV5-1 . TGCGCCAGCAGCTTGTTGCAGGGAGAAAGCTATGGCTACACCTTC CASSLLQGESYGYTF
. TRBJ1-3 TRBV9 . TGTGCCAGCAGCATGGGACCGTCGGGGGGAAACACCATATATTTT CASSMGPSGGNTIYF
. TRBJ1-4 TRBV28 TRBD1 TGTGCCAGCAGCCAAGACAGGGGTAATGAAAAACTGTTTTTT CASSQDRGNEKLFF
. TRBJ2-5 TRBV2 TRBD1 TGTGCCAGCACTGAGCAAGGGACAGGGGGCCAAGAGACCCAGTACTTC CASTEQGTGGQETQYF
once TRBJ1-4 TRBV15 . TGTGCCACCAGCAAGATTGGTGGGGAAGGACTGTTTTTT CATSKIGGEGLFF